This passage covers 22 T cell receptor beta chains from one sample sequenced in a study of CD8+ T cells in alopecia areata. Sample treatment: oral pan-JAK inhibitor, 5-10 mg twice daily. Following RNA extraction, reverse transcription yielded cDNA that acted as the sequencing template. The table came from immunoSEQ multiplex PCR; TCRdb's copy has only in-frame clones and leaves some out. The sample yields around 300,000 clones, roughly 60% seen once. The source was CD4+ T cells sorted from blood, collected between weeks 51 and 54, from a patient treated with tofacitinib. All receptors come from a human donor with alopecia areata.

The chain uses TRBV29-1 and TRBJ2-5, with 11 positions matching TRBD1. The CDR3 is made up of 13 amino acids. V trimming: 7 bases; J trimming: 4 bases; junction bases outside the gene matches: 5. Germline V CDR1 and CDR2: SQVTM, ANQGSEA. In DNA form, the CDR3 reads TGCAGCGCTTCGGACAGGGGGCGAGAGACCCAGTACTTC. It translates to CSASDRGRETQYF.

The chain couples TRBV6-5 to TRBJ2-7; D unclear. V was pared by 10 bases and J by 1 base, with 11 bases between. Per germline, CDR1 MNHEY and CDR2 SVGAGI. This CDR3 has 12 residues. CDR3 nucleotide sequence: TGTGCCACCGCGTCACGGTCCTACGAGCAGTACTTC. Encoded protein: CATASRSYEQYF.

This clone was seen a few times. The genes are TRBV4-2 and TRBJ2-1, with unresolved D. Germline V gene data show CDR1 as LGHNA and CDR2 as YNFKEQ. V lost 1 base and J 0 bases, leaving 7 bases between the germline ends. This CDR3 comprises 15 residues. The CDR3 spells CASSQGVNSYNEQFF. The CDR3 coding sequence is TGTGCCAGCAGCCAAGGGGTAAACTCCTACAATGAGCAGTTCTTC.

This clone was counted between two and nine times. V usage is TRBV5-4 and J usage is TRBJ2-6, with unresolved D. There are 16 residues in the CDR3. V was clipped by 1 base and J by 0 bases, with 8 bases between them. Germline CDR1 and CDR2: SGHNT and YYREEE (reference sequence). The CDR3: CASSLNSISGANVLTF. The CDR3 nucleotides are TGTGCCAGCAGCTTGAACAGCATCTCTGGGGCCAACGTCCTGACTTTC.

This clone was counted between two and nine times. This rearrangement joins TRBV6-5 to TRBJ2-3, with 14 positions matching TRBD2. The V gene end was trimmed by 6 bases and the J gene end by 15 bases; junction bases not matched to a gene: 8. Germline CDR1 is MNHEY and CDR2 is SVGAGI. The CDR3 loop spans 13 amino acids. In DNA, the CDR3 is TGTGCCAGCAGGCTGGGACTAGCGGGGGATCTTTATTTT. This gives the protein CASRLGLAGDLYF.

This clone was counted between two and nine times. V and J are TRBV29-1 and TRBJ2-7, with D possibly matching TRBD1 (6 bases). There are 11 residues in the CDR3. V gave up 7 bases and J gave up 3 bases, with 10 bases separating them. Germline V gene data show CDR1 as SQVTM and CDR2 as ANQGSEA. CDR3 DNA sequence: TGCAGCGCCGAACAGGGCTACGAGCAGTACTTC. This codes for CSAEQGYEQYF.

This sequence joins TRBV6-5 and TRBJ1-2, with D unresolved. The germline V gene has CDR1 MNHEY and CDR2 SVGAGI. V was trimmed by 6 bases and J by 1 base, leaving 12 bases between them. The CDR3 covers 14 residues. The CDR3 DNA reads TGTGCCAGCAGAGACGAGGGATTTAACTATGGCTACACCTTC. This encodes CASRDEGFNYGYTF.

This clone was seen just once. The same CDR3 also results from other DNA sequences found in this sample. This sequence joins TRBV4-1 and TRBJ1-2; D remains ambiguous. This CDR3 has 11 residues. The germline CDR1 and CDR2 sequences are MGHRA and YSYEKL. Trimming stripped 2 bases from V and 8 bases from J, with 6 bases between. CDR3 bases: TGCGCCAGCAGCCAACTAGGGGGCTACACCTTC. As protein: CASSQLGGYTF.

The chain employs TRBV30 and TRBJ2-5; 7 positions match TRBD1. The J segment lost 0 bases and the V segment lost 3 bases, leaving 7 bases of the junction unmatched. The CDR3 totals 15 residues. Germline V lookup: CDR1 GTSNPN, CDR2 SVGIG (reference sequence). This CDR3 is CAWRTRQGYQETQYF. As DNA, the CDR3 is TGTGCCTGGAGAACGCGACAGGGATACCAAGAGACCCAGTACTTC.

The rearrangement joins TRBV5-1 to TRBJ2-5; D is possibly TRBD2 (6 bases). Germline-derived CDR1 and CDR2 are SGHRS and YFSETQ. V was clipped by 0 bases and J by 4 bases, with 13 bases between them. The CDR3 covers 15 residues. The CDR3 nucleotides read TGCGCCAGCAGCTTGGCGGGGGTTGATAGAGAGACCCAGTACTTC. This codes for CASSLAGVDRETQYF.

This chain connects TRBV5-6 to TRBJ1-2; possible D gene TRBD1, 5 bases. CDR3 length: 15 amino acids. The germline V gene has CDR1 SGHDT and CDR2 YYEEEE. Trimming pared 5 bases from V and 2 bases from J, leaving 16 bases between. The CDR3 here is CASSGAYQTNYGYTF. CDR3 in DNA: TGTGCCAGCAGTGGGGCCTACCAGACGAACTATGGCTACACCTTC. Full variable domain (rest looked up from reference TRBV5-6 and TRBJ1-2): DAGVTQSPTHLIKTRGQQVTLRCSPKSGHDTVSWYQQALGQGPQFIFQYYEEEERQRGNFPDRFSGHQFPNYSSELNVNALLLGDSALYLCASSGAYQTNYGYTFGSGTRLTVV.

This clone was picked up a small number of times. The chain links TRBV5-6 to TRBJ1-1; D ambiguous. The length of the CDR3 is 14 residues. V lost 2 bases and J lost 3, with 11 bases in between. Per germline, CDR1 SGHDT and CDR2 YYEEEE. The CDR3 region has the DNA TGTGCCAGCAGCTTCCAGGTCCGGCACACTGAAGCTTTCTTT. Translated: CASSFQVRHTEAFF.

The chain uses TRBV2 and TRBJ1-3; possible D gene TRBD1, 5 bases. This CDR3 spans 13 amino acids. Trimming removed 8 bases from V and 4 bases from J, with 12 bases in between. Per germline, CDR1 SNHLY and CDR2 FYNNEI. CDR3 protein: CASGANRGNTIYF. The CDR3 nucleotides are TGTGCCAGCGGGGCGAATAGAGGAAACACCATATATTTT.

The gene calls are TRBV10-2 and TRBJ1-1; D is possibly TRBD1 (6 bases). This CDR3 contains 14 residues. The germline V and J ends were trimmed by 5 bases and 4 bases, with 14 bases remaining between them. Looked up from germline, CDR1 is WSHSY and CDR2 is SAAADI. In nucleotides, the CDR3 is TGCGCCAGCAGTCCCGGTGCCAGGGGCACTGAAGCTTTCTTT. Amino acids: CASSPGARGTEAFF.

This clone was recorded many times. V is TRBV5-4 and J is TRBJ1-2, with 8 positions matching TRBD1. V lost 4 bases to trimming and J lost 3 bases; unmatched junction nucleotides: 5. The germline V gene has CDR1 SGHNT and CDR2 YYREEE (reference sequence). This CDR3 contains 14 residues. The CDR3 DNA reads as TGTGCCAGCAGCAGGCAGACAGGGGACTATGGCTACACCTTC. Encoded protein: CASSRQTGDYGYTF. Complete variable domain (other parts from reference TRBV5-4 and TRBJ1-2): ETGVTQSPTHLIKTRGQQVTLRCSSQSGHNTVSWYQQALGQGPQFIFQYYREEENGRGNFPPRFSGLQFPNYSSELNVNALELDDSALYLCASSRQTGDYGYTFGSGTRLTVV.

This clone was counted between two and nine times. The chain joins TRBV10-3 to TRBJ2-1, with 10 bases identical to TRBD2. The CDR3 length is 15 residues. CDR1 ENHRY and CDR2 SYGVKD come from the germline V gene. J was trimmed by 2 bases and V by 6 bases; bases with no gene match: 4. This CDR3 reads CAIRESGGAYNEQFF. CDR3 sequence (DNA): TGTGCCATCAGGGAGAGCGGGGGGGCCTACAATGAGCAGTTCTTC.

This sequence joins TRBV2 and TRBJ1-2; D is uncertain. The germline CDR1 and CDR2 sequences are SNHLY and FYNNEI. V was shortened by 4 bases and J by 5 bases, with 11 bases between the two germline ends. The CDR3 is made up of 13 amino acids. The CDR3 sequence: CASSVVGSYGYTF. In DNA form, the CDR3 reads TGTGCCAGCAGTGTAGTAGGCTCGTATGGCTACACCTTC.

This chain links TRBV30 with TRBJ1-2, with D tentatively TRBD1 (5 bases). The CDR3 is made up of 15 amino acids. Trimming removed 0 bases from V and 0 bases from J, with 11 bases in between. CDR1 is GTSNPN, CDR2 SVGIG, per germline (reference sequence). Here the CDR3 DNA reads TGTGCCTGGAGTGTACAAAGGACAACTAACTATGGCTACACCTTC. Protein product: CAWSVQRTTNYGYTF.

The chain recombines TRBV29-1 with TRBJ2-7; D may correspond to TRBD1 or TRBD2 (7 bases each). V lost 4 bases and J 12 bases, leaving 28 bases between the germline ends. This CDR3 has 15 amino acids. From germline, CDR1 is SQVTM and CDR2 ANQGSEA. The CDR3 reads CSVARYRDSGTLRYF. In DNA form, the CDR3 reads TGCAGCGTTGCCCGATACCGGGACAGCGGGACCCTCCGGTACTTC.

This clone showed up just a few times. The rearrangement links TRBV29-1 to TRBJ2-3, with D possibly matching TRBD2 (6 bases). The CDR3 is 14 amino acids. Germline CDR1 is SQVTM and CDR2 is ANQGSEA. V dropped 6 bases and J dropped 5 bases, with 18 bases sitting between them. The CDR3 sequence is CSVAGNLGGDTQYF. The CDR3, as DNA: TGCAGCGTAGCAGGGAACCTGGGGGGAGATACGCAGTATTTT.

The table lists this clone with a count of one. The chain couples TRBV4-1 to TRBJ1-2; D ambiguous. The CDR3 has 14 amino acids. Germline CDR1 reads MGHRA; CDR2 reads YSYEKL. Deletions cut 1 base from V and 0 bases from J, with 6 bases between. The CDR3 coding sequence is TGCGCCAGCAGCCAAGGGCGGGCTAACTATGGCTACACCTTC. Amino acids: CASSQGRANYGYTF.

This chain joins TRBV12-5 and TRBJ1-6; D may be TRBD1 (6 bases). The V end lost 6 bases, the J end lost 6 bases, and 12 bases lay between the germline ends. CDR1 is LGHNT, CDR2 FRNRAP, per germline. This CDR3 region has 14 residues. CDR3 loop: CASGPDSVNSPLHF. For the CDR3, the DNA is TGTGCTAGTGGGCCGGACAGTGTTAATTCACCCCTCCACTTT.